The 26 T cell receptor beta chains given below trace back to one sample, sequenced in a study of blood T cell repertoires in COVID-19. Produced via immunoSEQ multiplex PCR; TCRdb's table is partial and in-frame only. The data show roughly 140,000 clones, approximately 73% seen once. The sample consisted of peripheral blood. All receptors derive from a woman over 75 with acute or convalescent COVID-19.

This clone appeared once. The J gene is TRBJ1-1, the V gene TRBV27; D might be TRBD1 (5 bases). This CDR3 has 13 amino acids. V was clipped by 10 bases and J by 0 bases, with 12 bases between them. Germline assignment: CDR1 MNHEY and CDR2 SMNVEV (reference sequence). CDR3 amino acids: CATRGHMNTEAFF. The CDR3 DNA sequence: TGTGCCACCAGAGGACATATGAACACTGAAGCTTTCTTT.

In its sample, this clone was seen a few times. The chain joins TRBV19 to TRBJ2-7; 8 bases fit TRBD2. Unmatched junction bases numbered 9, after V lost 8 bases and J lost 3 bases. The CDR3 is made up of 14 amino acids. CDR1 LNHDA and CDR2 SQIVND come from the germline V gene (reference sequence). CDR3 region: CASSGAGGRYEQYF. For the CDR3, the DNA is TGTGCCAGTTCCGGGGCGGGAGGACGCTACGAGCAGTACTTC.

The rearrangement links TRBV27 to TRBJ1-2, with 8 positions matching TRBD1. V trimming: 4 bases; J trimming: 4 bases; junction bases outside the gene matches: 8. This CDR3 region has 15 residues. Germline V gene sequence: CDR1 MNHEY, CDR2 SMNVEV (reference sequence). CDR3 loop: CASSSPGQGSYGYTF. In DNA form, the CDR3 reads TGTGCCAGCAGTTCCCCCGGACAGGGCTCCTATGGCTACACCTTC.

The chain is built from TRBV3-1 (or the pseudogene TRBV3-2) and TRBJ1-2; TRBD1 might be the D (5 bases). Germline-derived CDR1 and CDR2 are LGHDT and YNNKEL (reference sequence). The CDR3 spans 14 residues. Deletions cut 4 bases from V and 8 bases from J, with 17 bases between. The CDR3 region is CASSPRDNRGGYTF. The CDR3 nucleotides read TGTGCCAGCAGCCCCAGGGATAATCGAGGCGGCTACACCTTC.

The CDR3 loop reads CASSLSQNTEAFF. In nucleotides, the CDR3 is TGTGCCAGCAGTTTATCCCAAAACACTGAAGCTTTCTTT. The chain carries TRBV12-3 or TRBV12-4 and TRBJ1-1; D gene uncertain. The CDR3 is made up of 13 amino acids. V shed 2 bases and J shed 2 bases, with 6 bases lying between them.

The genes are TRBV10-3 and TRBJ2-7; 10 bases fit TRBD1. The CDR3 runs 16 residues. V lost 2 bases and J lost 4; bases outside the gene matches: 8. Germline values: CDR1 ENHRY, CDR2 SYGVKD. This CDR3 reads CAISEAGQGVRYEQYF. In DNA, the CDR3 is TGTGCCATCAGTGAGGCAGGACAGGGGGTGAGATACGAGCAGTACTTC.

The chain links TRBV29-1 to TRBJ1-2; 7 nucleotides line up with TRBD1. Germline CDR1 and CDR2: SQVTM and ANQGSEA. V was pared by 6 bases and J by 5 bases, with 9 bases of the junction left unmatched. The CDR3 length is 13 residues. This CDR3 reads CSVMTGTAYGYTF. CDR3 DNA: TGCAGCGTCATGACCGGGACAGCATATGGCTACACCTTC.

This chain links TRBV9 with TRBJ2-1; the D gene is possibly TRBD2 (6 bases). Trimming left V 3 bases short and J 0 bases short, with 10 bases between. Germline loops: CDR1 SGDLS, CDR2 YYNGEE. The CDR3 consists of 15 residues. DNA of the CDR3: TGTGCCAGCAGCGCCTCTAGCGTCTCCTACAATGAGCAGTTCTTC. Amino acid sequence: CASSASSVSYNEQFF.

The table lists this clone with a few counts. V and J are TRBV7-2 and TRBJ2-1, with D perhaps TRBD2 (7 bases). V shed 5 bases and J shed 8 bases, with 16 bases lying between them. The CDR3 extends over 14 amino acids. Germline loops: CDR1 SGHTA, CDR2 FQGNSA. The CDR3 spells CASSRTGGRHEQFF. CDR3 nucleotide sequence: TGTGCCAGCAGCCGTACGGGGGGCAGACATGAGCAGTTCTTC.

This clone was seen a single time. The chain is built from TRBV9 and TRBJ2-1; tentative D call: TRBD1 (6 bases). The germline CDR1 and CDR2 sequences are SGDLS and YYNGEE. Trimming shortened V by 0 bases and J by 0 bases, and 13 bases separated the two germline ends. The CDR3 runs 17 residues. CDR3 protein: CASSVAGQGLSYNEQFF. CDR3 DNA sequence: TGTGCCAGCAGCGTAGCGGGTCAGGGGCTCTCCTACAATGAGCAGTTCTTC.

This chain uses TRBV7-8 with TRBJ2-7; TRBD1 aligns across 9 bases. The trim removed 5 bases at V and 2 bases at J, leaving 4 bases unmatched. The V gene's germline CDR1 is SGHVS and CDR2 FQNEAQ. This CDR3 is 14 amino acids long. This CDR3 reads CASSTTGGTYEQYF. CDR3 DNA: TGTGCCAGCAGCACCACAGGGGGCACCTACGAGCAGTACTTC.

The chain combines TRBV29-1 with TRBJ2-7; TRBD1 aligns across 9 bases. Germline assignment: CDR1 SQVTM and CDR2 ANQGSEA. This CDR3 spans 14 amino acids. V was clipped by 2 bases and J by 6 bases; unmatched bases: 8. In DNA, the CDR3 is TGCAGCGTTGAATCGGGGACAGGGTATTCCGAGCAGTACTTC. Encoded protein: CSVESGTGYSEQYF.

The gene calls are TRBV29-1 and TRBJ2-3, with TRBD2 matching 13 bases. This CDR3 has 18 residues. The germline V gene encodes CDR1 SQVTM and CDR2 ANQGSEA. J lost 6 bases, V lost 6 bases, and 18 bases had no gene match. For the CDR3, the DNA is TGCAGCGTCACCGCTTGGGGACTAGCGGGACCCCATTTGGATACGCAGTATTTT. Its translation: CSVTAWGLAGPHLDTQYF.

The V gene is TRBV11-3, the J gene TRBJ2-5; 7 positions agree with TRBD1. The CDR3 covers 13 residues. The V and J ends lost 5 bases and 1 base, in that order; junction bases with no gene match: 1. The germline V gene has CDR1 SGHNT and CDR2 YENEEA. This chain's CDR3 is CASSRDSQETQYF. The CDR3 region has the DNA TGTGCCAGCAGCCGGGACAGCCAAGAGACCCAGTACTTC.

This clone was picked up a small number of times. The rearrangement links TRBV5-4 to TRBJ2-7, with D possibly matching TRBD1 (6 bases). The CDR3 is 15 amino acids. Germline CDR1 SGHNT, CDR2 YYREEE (reference sequence). V lost 0 bases and J lost 5, with 15 bases in between. The CDR3 DNA is TGTGCCAGCAGCTTGGATTGGGCCAGGGGAAACGAGCAGTACTTC. Encoded protein: CASSLDWARGNEQYF.

V gene TRBV4-3 combines with J gene TRBJ2-1, with D unclear. CDR1 LGHNA and CDR2 YSLEER come from the germline V gene. The ends were cut back, 0 bases at V and 10 bases at J, with 13 bases in the middle. This CDR3 contains 14 residues. The CDR3 sequence: CASSQDYIVGEQFF. CDR3 bases: TGCGCCAGCAGCCAAGATTATATAGTCGGGGAGCAGTTCTTC.

This clone occurred once. The V call is TRBV4-2, the J call TRBJ2-7; 8 nucleotides agree with TRBD2. V trimming: 2 bases; J trimming: 4 bases; junction bases outside the gene matches: 13. CDR3 length equals 17 residues. Germline lookup yields CDR1 LGHNA and CDR2 YNFKEQ. The CDR3 bases are TGTGCCAGCAGCCAAAAAGGGACCGGGACTAGGACGTACGAGCAGTACTTC. Its translation: CASSQKGTGTRTYEQYF.

V is TRBV9 and J is TRBJ2-1, with 7 positions matching TRBD1. J was trimmed by 8 bases and V by 3 bases; bases with no gene match: 8. The CDR3 length is 14 residues. CDR1 SGDLS and CDR2 YYNGEE come from the germline V gene. CDR3 in DNA: TGTGCCAGCAGCGGGGCACAGGGGCGGTATGAGCAGTTCTTC. Encoded protein: CASSGAQGRYEQFF.

Only one count was recorded for this clone. This sequence joins TRBV9 and TRBJ2-7; weak D call: TRBD1 (6 bases). This CDR3 spans 13 amino acids. The V gene's germline CDR1 is SGDLS and CDR2 YYNGEE. Trimming removed 3 bases at V and 5 bases at J, with 12 bases between. Written as DNA, the CDR3 is TGTGCCAGCAGCGAGTCACAGGGTAACGAGCAGTACTTC. This gives the protein CASSESQGNEQYF.

The V and J genes are TRBV18 and TRBJ2-5; no definite D call. Trimming stripped 5 bases from V and 1 base from J, with 8 bases between. Germline CDR1 and CDR2: KGHSH and LQKENI. There are 13 residues in the CDR3. CDR3 in DNA: TGTGCCAGCTCATTCACACCCCAAGAGACCCAGTACTTC. Translated, it gives CASSFTPQETQYF.

The chain combines TRBV6-2 or TRBV6-3 with TRBJ2-3; D remains unclear. With 9 bases removed from V and 1 base from J, the gap between germline ends came to 17 bases. Germline assignment: CDR1 MNHEY and CDR2 SVGEGT. The CDR3 has 15 amino acids. The CDR3: CASSPGFGGTDTQYF. The CDR3 bases are TGTGCCAGTAGCCCCGGGTTCGGCGGCACAGATACGCAGTATTTT.

The chain employs TRBV14 and TRBJ2-7; D gene unclear. The CDR3 runs to 12 residues. The V gene's germline CDR1 is SGHDN and CDR2 FVKESK. The V and J ends lost 4 bases and 2 bases respectively, with 6 bases between them. The CDR3 nucleotides read TGTGCCAGCAGCCGCGGCACCTACGAGCAGTACTTC. Translating it yields CASSRGTYEQYF.

V and J are TRBV6-2 or TRBV6-3 and TRBJ2-1, with 8 bases aligning to TRBD2. Germline V gives CDR1 MNHEY, CDR2 SVGEGT. With V trimmed by 6 bases and J by 9 bases, 13 bases remained unmatched. The CDR3 covers 15 residues. In DNA form, the CDR3 reads TGTGCCAGCAGCCGAGGGACTAGAATTTTCCGTGAGCAGTTCTTC. The encoded protein is CASSRGTRIFREQFF.

This clone was counted between two and nine times. The V and J genes are TRBV9 and TRBJ2-7, with D tentatively TRBD1 (5 bases). V was trimmed by 0 bases and J by 3 bases, leaving 13 bases between them. The CDR3 covers 15 residues. Germline lookup yields CDR1 SGDLS and CDR2 YYNGEE. This chain's CDR3 is CASSVGVTENYEQYF. The CDR3 nucleotides read TGTGCCAGCAGCGTAGGCGTGACAGAGAACTACGAGCAGTACTTC. The complete variable domain, with remaining parts taken from reference TRBV9 and TRBJ2-7, reads DSGVTQTPKHLITATGQRVTLRCSPRSGDLSVYWYQQSLDQGLQFLIQYYNGEERAKGNILERFSAQQFPDLHSELNLSSLELGDSALYFCASSVGVTENYEQYFGPGTRLTVT.

This clone showed up just a few times. The rearrangement uses TRBV4-1 and TRBJ2-3; 12 bases are a match to TRBD1. V gave up 8 bases and J gave up 3 bases; unmatched junction bases: 6. The CDR3 has 15 amino acids. Per the germline V gene, CDR1 is MGHRA and CDR2 is YSYEKL. The CDR3 DNA reads TGCGCCAGCGGGCCGGGACAGGGGGCTACAGATACGCAGTATTTT. Its protein product is CASGPGQGATDTQYF.

This sequence joins TRBV10-2 and TRBJ1-1; D is uncertain. Trimming pared 2 bases from V and 1 base from J, leaving 8 bases between. From germline, CDR1 is WSHSY and CDR2 SAAADI. There are 14 residues in the CDR3. The CDR3 DNA reads as TGCGCCAGCAGTGAGAGTGCAGGGAACACTGAAGCTTTCTTT. Its protein product is CASSESAGNTEAFF.